Listed here is a single T cell receptor beta chain. What it recognizes is unknown. The CDR3 contains 18 residues. CDR1 and CDR2 (germline): SGHNT, YYREEE (reference sequence). V was pared by 0 bases and J by 1 base, with 19 bases between. This sample was included in a study of identifying expanded T cells in peripheral blood. Overall study findings and caveats: Technical replicates showed around 1.2 changed clones; approximately two weeks 15 to 20; four weeks 19. Two-week clone count variance significantly increased as total template count grew.

TCRdb's copy holds only in-frame clones and misses some; the assay was immunoSEQ multiplex PCR. The sample has over 70,000 clones, roughly 91% seen once. The source is a person aged 18-70 years in good health. Input material: blood. This chain connects TRBV5-4 to TRBJ1-1; tentative D call: TRBD1 (5 bases). CDR3 loop: CASSLGGARFKWNTEAFF. CDR3 coding DNA: TGTGCCAGCAGCTTGGGTGGGGCCCGGTTTAAGTGGAACACTGAAGCTTTCTTT.